This passage covers 20 T cell receptor beta chains from one sample sequenced in a study of identical twins. TCRdb re-derived calls from the 5' RACE reads in MiXCR, one entry per CDR3 protein. In the table there are around 340,000 distinct CDR3 sequences, roughly 12% of which are singletons. These sequences were also reported in another study, on yellow fever vaccine responses in identical twins.

What was sequenced was CD8+ T cells sorted from blood. These receptors all come from a young woman in good health.

In this sample, this clonotype turned up a few times. The chain joins TRBV25-1 to TRBJ2-1; D uncertain. V was shortened by 7 bases and J by 11 bases, with 15 bases between the two germline ends. Germline V gene lookup returns CDR1 MGHDK and CDR2 SYGVNS. The CDR3 runs 12 residues. CDR3 nucleotides: TGTGCCAGCACCGACCCGGCGGCTAAGCAGTTCTTC. Translating it yields CASTDPAAKQFF.

This clonotype was detected ten times or more. The J gene is TRBJ1-2, the V gene TRBV12-3 or TRBV12-4; D gene uncertain. The CDR3 is 11 residues long. With 2 bases removed from V and 9 bases from J, the gap between germline ends came to 7 bases. The DNA for the CDR3 is TGTGCCAGCAGTTTACGGGGAAGCTACACCTTC. It yields the protein CASSLRGSYTF.

Remarks on this clonotype: In this CDR3 the conserved last residue, phenylalanine or tryptophan, is missing, so a read error is likely. The genes are TRBV4-1 and TRBJ1-1, with 9 bases fitting TRBD1. J gave up 5 bases and V 8 bases, and 9 bases lay outside the gene matches. The V gene's germline CDR1 is MGHRA and CDR2 YSYEKL. The CDR3 totals 14 residues. The CDR3 region is CASYGDRVGTEAFL. CDR3 nucleotides: TGCGCCAGCTACGGGGACAGGGTTGGGACTGAAGCTTTCCTT.

The V and J genes are TRBV4-1 and TRBJ2-1; D gene uncertain. Deletions cut 2 bases from V and 0 bases from J, with 11 bases between. The length of the CDR3 is 16 residues. Germline loops: CDR1 MGHRA, CDR2 YSYEKL. As DNA, the CDR3 is TGCGCCAGCAGCCAATTGGTAAGGAGCTCCTACAATGAGCAGTTCTTC. It specifies CASSQLVRSSYNEQFF.

A few counts support this clonotype. The chain has TRBV2 and TRBJ1-2; no definite D call. The CDR3 is 12 amino acids. V dropped 10 bases and J dropped 5 bases, with 14 bases sitting between them. Germline-derived CDR1 and CDR2 are SNHLY and FYNNEI. For the CDR3, the DNA is TGTGCCACCAGAGCTCAGGCTTATGGCTACACCTTC. Amino acids: CATRAQAYGYTF.

This clonotype was seen a few times. The V and J genes are TRBV2 and TRBJ2-3; D unclear. The germline gives CDR1 SNHLY, CDR2 FYNNEI. The CDR3 extends over 16 amino acids. Trimming left V 2 bases short and J 0 bases short, with 12 bases between. The CDR3 spells CASSERYIDSTDTQYF. The CDR3 region has the DNA TGTGCCAGCAGTGAAAGGTACATTGACAGCACAGATACGCAGTATTTT.

J is TRBJ2-7 and V is TRBV18; D is perhaps TRBD2 (5 bases). The V gene's germline CDR1 is KGHSH and CDR2 LQKENI. V was pared by 2 bases and J by 4 bases, with 9 bases between. The CDR3 consists of 13 residues. The CDR3: CASSPSSGYEQYV. DNA for the CDR3: TGTGCCAGCTCACCATCAAGCGGTTACGAGCAGTACGTC.

The chain recombines TRBV7-6 with TRBJ2-2, with 9 bases aligning to TRBD1. This CDR3 comprises 16 residues. Germline CDR1 reads SGHVS; CDR2 reads FNYEAQ. The V gene end was trimmed by 5 bases and the J gene end by 6 bases; junction bases not matched to a gene: 10. The CDR3 is CASSRQGGSVSGELFF. The CDR3 nucleotides read TGTGCCAGCAGCCGACAGGGGGGATCGGTTTCCGGGGAGCTGTTTTTT.

The genes are TRBV4-2 and TRBJ2-3, with unresolved D. This CDR3 has 18 residues. V was shortened by 0 bases and J by 3 bases, with 19 bases between the two germline ends. Germline V gene data show CDR1 as LGHNA and CDR2 as YNFKEQ. This CDR3 reads CASSQELLDSGQTDTQYF. The CDR3 DNA sequence: TGTGCCAGCAGCCAAGAATTGCTCGACTCCGGTCAAACAGATACGCAGTATTTT.

The table lists this clonotype with a few counts. This sequence joins TRBV11-2 and TRBJ2-1; TRBD1 agrees at 10 bases. The germline V gene has CDR1 SGHAT and CDR2 FQNNGV. The CDR3 totals 15 residues. J was trimmed by 8 bases and V by 0 bases; bases with no gene match: 4. CDR3 amino acids: CASSLEDRGFDEQFF. The CDR3 DNA sequence: TGTGCCAGCAGCTTAGAGGACAGGGGGTTCGATGAGCAGTTCTTC.

This clonotype was counted between two and nine times. The chain employs TRBV27 and TRBJ2-3; TRBD1 matches at 9 bases. The CDR3 consists of 14 residues. CDR1 is MNHEY, CDR2 SMNVEV, per germline (reference sequence). V shed 4 bases and J 5 bases; nucleotides not matched to a gene: 4. This chain's CDR3 is CASSSGTGLDTQYF. Written as DNA, the CDR3 is TGTGCCAGCAGTTCCGGGACAGGGCTAGATACGCAGTATTTT.

This clonotype has more than one count but fewer than ten. V and J are TRBV7-8 and TRBJ2-7; D may match TRBD1 or TRBD2 (5 bases each). The CDR3 is 14 amino acids. Germline assignment: CDR1 SGHVS and CDR2 FQNEAQ. The ends were cut back, 0 bases at V and 3 bases at J, with 9 bases in the middle. The CDR3 sequence is CASSLAGTGYEQYV. CDR3 sequence (DNA): TGTGCCAGCAGCTTAGCCGGGACGGGCTACGAGCAGTACGTC.

This clonotype has at least ten counts. The V gene is TRBV12-3 or TRBV12-4, the J gene TRBJ1-2, with 8 positions matching TRBD1. Unmatched junction bases numbered 8, after V lost 4 bases and J lost 4 bases. The CDR3 contains 15 residues. The CDR3 DNA follows: TGTGCCAGCAGTTCACATCCAGGGGGCCGCTATGGCTACACCTTC. Translating it yields CASSSHPGGRYGYTF.

This clonotype was seen repeatedly, ten times or more. This rearrangement joins TRBV4-1 to TRBJ2-1; 9 bases line up with TRBD2. Germline V lookup: CDR1 MGHRA, CDR2 YSYEKL. The length of the CDR3 is 16 residues. Trimming cost V 1 base and J 10 bases; bases outside gene matches: 11. For the CDR3, the DNA is TGCGCCAGCAGCCAAGGTCCAATAGCGGGGGTGGGAGAGCAGTTCTTC. It codes for CASSQGPIAGVGEQFF.

This clonotype was picked up a small number of times. The chain couples TRBV4-1 to TRBJ2-1; 9 nucleotides line up with TRBD2. CDR3 size: 17 residues. CDR1 and CDR2 (germline): MGHRA, YSYEKL. After removal of 1 base from V and 3 bases from J, the junction contained 7 bases not matched to a gene. CDR3 bases: TGCGCCAGCAGCCAAGGAGGTAGCGGGAGCCGCTACAATGAGCAGTTCTTC. As protein: CASSQGGSGSRYNEQFF.

The chain uses TRBV28 and TRBJ1-1; 9 positions agree with TRBD1. CDR1 is MDHEN, CDR2 SYDVKM, per germline. V lost 4 bases to trimming and J lost 8 bases; unmatched junction nucleotides: 8. CDR3 size: 14 residues. The CDR3 nucleotides are TGTGCCAGCAGTTCCCCCGGGACAGGGAGGGAAGCTTTCTTT. Protein product: CASSSPGTGREAFF.

This clonotype came up a few times. The chain links TRBV7-6 to TRBJ2-5; 7 positions match TRBD2. The germline V gene has CDR1 SGHVS and CDR2 FNYEAQ. Losses at the gene ends were 4 bases for V and 1 base for J; bases not matched to a gene: 9. The CDR3 is 16 amino acids. In DNA, the CDR3 is TGTGCCAGCAGCTCAATAATAGGACTAGTCCAAGAGACCCAGTACTTC. It codes for CASSSIIGLVQETQYF. The variable domain in full, with the rest retrieved from reference TRBV7-6 and TRBJ2-5, is GAGVSQSPRYKVTKRGQDVALRCDPISGHVSLYWYRQALGQGPEFLTYFNYEAQQDKSGLPNDRFSAERPEGSISTLTIQRTEQRDSAMYRCASSSIIGLVQETQYFGPGTRLLVL.

This clonotype appeared a few times. The chain links TRBV20-1 to TRBJ2-7, with 10 bases matching TRBD1. Per the germline V gene, CDR1 is DFQATT and CDR2 is SNEGSKA (reference sequence). This CDR3 spans 14 amino acids. V lost 4 bases to trimming and J lost 7 bases; unmatched junction nucleotides: 10. CDR3 coding DNA: TGCAGTGCTAAGACCGGGACAGGGGCCGGAGAGCAGTACTTC. It specifies CSAKTGTGAGEQYF.

This clonotype occurred many times. V gene TRBV9 combines with J gene TRBJ2-1, with TRBD2 identical over 14 bases. The ends lost 3 bases at V and 1 base at J; junction bases unmatched: 3. Germline CDR1 SGDLS, CDR2 YYNGEE. This CDR3 is built from 17 residues. CDR3 amino acids: CASSARTSGRSYNEQFF. CDR3 nucleotides: TGTGCCAGCAGCGCCCGGACTAGCGGGAGGTCCTACAATGAGCAGTTCTTC. The entire variable domain, with the rest obtained from reference TRBV9 and TRBJ2-1, is as follows: DSGVTQTPKHLITATGQRVTLRCSPRSGDLSVYWYQQSLDQGLQFLIQYYNGEERAKGNILERFSAQQFPDLHSELNLSSLELGDSALYFCASSARTSGRSYNEQFFGPGTRLTVL.

This clonotype was seen only a few times. The chain has TRBV19 and TRBJ2-7, with D possibly being TRBD1 (5 bases). The CDR3 spans 15 residues. Trimming removed 5 bases at V and 3 bases at J, with 17 bases between. Germline-derived CDR1 and CDR2 are LNHDA and SQIVND (reference sequence). CDR3: CASSQTQDLYYEQYF. CDR3 bases: TGTGCCAGTAGTCAAACACAGGACCTCTACTACGAGCAGTACTTC.